This paragraph covers one TCR beta chain sequence. Antigen unknown. Antigen-specific CD4+ T cell clonotypes were called by their expansion after viral peptide-pool culture in ViraFEST. The authors isolated CD4+ T cells after around 11 days of culture. Prior SARS-CoV-2 infection was absent in the vaccine recipients, as shown by negative nucleocapsid antibodies. With V trimmed by 5 bases and J by 3 bases, 5 bases remained unmatched. CDR1 and CDR2 from the germline V gene are GTSNPN and SVGIG (reference sequence). The CDR3 length is 14 residues. Sequenced by immunoSEQ multiplex PCR; TCRdb stores in-frame clones only, minus some. The table shows 78,000 or so clones, with under 80% occurring only once. The data belong to a study of vaccination effects on CD4 cells after COVID-19.

The specimen was CD4+ T cells from PBMCs cultured with SARS-CoV-2 spike peptides, collected before COVID-19 vaccination. This TCR derives from a human donor who received a COVID-19 vaccine. The J gene is TRBJ2-4, the V gene TRBV30; TRBD2 agrees at 9 bases. The CDR3 reads CAWGPRGGKNIQYF. CDR3 nucleotide sequence: TGTGCCTGGGGCCCGCGGGGGGGCAAAAACATTCAGTACTTC.